A single sample is the source of the 4 T cell receptor beta chains below, sequenced in a study of T cells in tumors after PD-1 blockade. The protocol was immunoSEQ multiplex PCR, while the TCRdb copy is restricted to in-frame clones and leaves out a portion. This sample carries roughly 14,000 clones, roughly four fifths of them seen once, and the ten largest clones take more than 20%. Sample: PBMCs, taken after anti-PD-1 treatment. The receptors shown here come from a human donor with basal cell carcinoma.

CDR3 sequence reads: CASSRTRGDQETQYF. CDR3 bases: TGTGCCAGCAGCCGGACCCGGGGGGACCAAGAGACCCAGTACTTC. The chain is built from TRBV7-3 and TRBJ2-5; 7 bases agree with TRBD2. CDR1 and CDR2 from the germline V gene are SGHTA and FQGTGA. The length of the CDR3 is 15 residues. Trimming cost V 5 bases and J 0 bases; bases outside gene matches: 6. The entire variable domain, with the rest obtained from reference TRBV7-3 and TRBJ2-5, is as follows: GAGVSQTPSNKVTEKGKYVELRCDPISGHTALYWYRQSLGQGPEFLIYFQGTGAADDSGLPNDRFFAVRPEGSVSTLKIQRTERGDSAVYLCASSRTRGDQETQYFGPGTRLLVL.

This clone showed up just a few times. The chain has TRBV2 and TRBJ2-1; 8 bases are a match to TRBD2. Germline loops: CDR1 SNHLY, CDR2 FYNNEI. The CDR3 spans 19 residues. This CDR3 is CPTCDGGAGAGSSYNEQFF. The CDR3 nucleotides read TGTCCCACCTGTGACGGGGGGGCGGGGGCGGGGAGCTCCTACAATGAGCAGTTCTTC.

The chain combines TRBV4-1 with TRBJ2-2; TRBD2 matches at 8 bases. CDR3 size: 16 residues. Losses at the gene ends were 0 bases for V and 7 bases for J; bases not matched to a gene: 7. CDR1 and CDR2 from the germline V gene are MGHRA and YSYEKL. CDR3 region: CASSQEVAGRGGELFF. The CDR3 DNA reads as TGCGCCAGCAGCCAAGAGGTAGCGGGAAGGGGCGGGGAGCTGTTTTTT.

The V and J genes are TRBV4-2 and TRBJ1-3; possibly TRBD1 for D (5 bases). V was shortened by 1 base and J by 0 bases, with 7 bases between the two germline ends. This CDR3 contains 15 residues. Germline loops: CDR1 LGHNA, CDR2 YNFKEQ. CDR3 DNA sequence: TGTGCCAGCAGCCAAGTAAGGGGCTCTGGAAACACCATATATTTT. Residues: CASSQVRGSGNTIYF.